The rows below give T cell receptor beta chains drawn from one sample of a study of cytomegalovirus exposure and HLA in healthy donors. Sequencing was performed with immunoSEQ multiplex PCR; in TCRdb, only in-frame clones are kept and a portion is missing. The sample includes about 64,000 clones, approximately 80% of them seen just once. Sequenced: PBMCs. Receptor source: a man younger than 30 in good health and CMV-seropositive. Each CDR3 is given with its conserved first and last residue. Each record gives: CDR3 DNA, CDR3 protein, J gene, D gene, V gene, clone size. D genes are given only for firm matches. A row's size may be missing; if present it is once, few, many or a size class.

TGTGCCATCCCCCGGGGAGATCAGCCCCAGCATTTT	CAIPRGDQPQHF	TRBJ1-5	.	TRBV6-5	.
TGTGCCAGCAGTCTAGGGGGCGGGGGGTATGAGCAGTTCTTC	CASSLGGGGYEQFF	TRBJ2-1	.	TRBV27	.
TGTGCCTGGGCAGGGAGCAATCAGCCCCAGCATTTT	CAWAGSNQPQHF	TRBJ1-5	.	TRBV30	.
TGTGCCAGCAGCCAAGGACAGGGAAATCAGCCCCAGCATTTT	CASSQGQGNQPQHF	TRBJ1-5	TRBD1	TRBV7-8	.
TGTGCCTGGAGTAGACAGGGGGGATTGAACACTGAAGCTTTCTTT	CAWSRQGGLNTEAFF	TRBJ1-1	TRBD1	TRBV30	.
TGTGCCAGCAGTGAAGCATCTGGGGCCAACGTCCTGACTTTC	CASSEASGANVLTF	TRBJ2-6	.	TRBV6-4	.
TGTGCCAGCAGATCGAGCCCCGGGACAGGGACCTATGGCTACACCTTC	CASRSSPGTGTYGYTF	TRBJ1-2	TRBD1	TRBV28	.
TGTGCCAGCAGCTCTAGCGGGGGAGAGACCCAGTACTTC	CASSSSGGETQYF	TRBJ2-5	TRBD2	TRBV7-3	.
TGTGCCAGCAGCCCAACCGGGACAGGGGATGAAAAACTGTTTTTT	CASSPTGTGDEKLFF	TRBJ1-4	TRBD1	TRBV7-9	.
TGTGCCATCAGTGAGGGACTAGCGGATTACAATGAGCAGTTCTTC	CAISEGLADYNEQFF	TRBJ2-1	TRBD2	TRBV10-3	.
TGTGCCTGGAGCGGCGACAGGGGGCCAGAGACCCAGTACTTC	CAWSGDRGPETQYF	TRBJ2-5	TRBD1	TRBV30	.
TGTGCCTGGAGTTCTGGACAGGGTGGATTTCAGCCCCAGCATTTT	CAWSSGQGGFQPQHF	TRBJ1-5	TRBD1	TRBV30	.
TGTGCCAGCAGCTTGCTGGCGGGAGGGAACACCGGGGAGCTGTTTTTT	CASSLLAGGNTGELFF	TRBJ2-2	TRBD2	TRBV5-4	few
TGTGCCAGCAGTGAAACCTACAGGGACGGTGAAGCTTTCTTT	CASSETYRDGEAFF	TRBJ1-1	.	TRBV6-1	few
TGTGCCTGGAGACGGGGTTACGAGCAGTACTTC	CAWRRGYEQYF	TRBJ2-7	.	TRBV30	.
TGTGCCAGCAGTGAAGCGCTTAGGTCGGGGACTGAAGCTTTCTTT	CASSEALRSGTEAFF	TRBJ1-1	.	TRBV2	.
TGCGCCAGCAGCTTGACCCAGACAGGGGCTGGCTACACCTTC	CASSLTQTGAGYTF	TRBJ1-2	TRBD1	TRBV5-1	once
TGTGCCAGCAGTTACGGGGCAGGTGGCTACACCTTC	CASSYGAGGYTF	TRBJ1-2	.	TRBV6-5	few
TGCGCCAGCAGCCAGCTTGTCGGGGGAGGAGGGGCCAAAAACATTCAGTACTTC	CASSQLVGGGGAKNIQYF	TRBJ2-4	.	TRBV4-1	.
TGCGCCAGCAGCTTGGACAGGCCCAGGGGAGGCTACACCTTC	CASSLDRPRGGYTF	TRBJ1-2	.	TRBV5-1	once